This T cell receptor beta chain comes out of a study of identical twins. The CDR3 covers 13 residues. Per the germline V gene, CDR1 is MNHNS and CDR2 is SASEGT. With 6 bases clipped from V and 15 bases from J, the junction kept 12 bases outside the gene matches. From the 5' RACE reads, TCRdb called clonotypes with MiXCR, one entry per CDR3 protein. The profile shows 600,000 to 850,000 distinct CDR3 sequences, roughly 18% of them singletons. Another study also made use of these data, one on T cells expressing NK-cell markers.

This chain links TRBV6-1 with TRBJ2-1, with 9 nucleotides matching TRBD2. Sequenced: PBMCs. The sequence was collected from a woman in her late teens or twenties in good health. The CDR3 region is CASRRRARGGSFF. The CDR3 DNA follows: TGTGCCAGCAGACGAAGGGCGCGGGGGGGCTCGTTCTTC.